These 22 T cell receptor beta chains were sequenced from one sample in a study of blood T cell repertoires in COVID-19. TCRdb keeps only in-frame clones here, not all; method: immunoSEQ multiplex PCR. Among about 200,000 clones, 80% to 90% were seen once, and the ten largest hold 4.5% to 5%. The sequenced material came from PBMCs or T cells enriched from blood (not recorded which). The receptor set was obtained from a woman aged 50 to 65 who had been exposed to COVID-19.

The gene calls are TRBV10-1 and TRBJ1-3, with a weak D call TRBD1 (5 bases). The CDR3 spans 17 residues. Germline V gene data show CDR1 as WNHNN and CDR2 as SYGVQD (reference sequence). V was cut by 2 bases and J by 1 base, with 15 bases left in between. This CDR3 is CASSETLSGLSGNTIYF. CDR3 nucleotide sequence: TGCGCCAGCAGTGAGACGTTATCGGGACTGTCTGGAAACACCATATATTTT.

The CDR3 DNA is TGCAGCGTTGGTCTGTTGGGGACACCGAACACTGAAGCTTTCTTT. It codes for CSVGLLGTPNTEAFF. This chain connects TRBV29-1 to TRBJ1-1; D may be TRBD1 (6 bases). Per the germline V gene, CDR1 is SQVTM and CDR2 is ANQGSEA. The CDR3 contains 15 residues. With 4 bases removed from V and 1 base from J, the gap between germline ends came to 16 bases.

This clone showed up just once. CDR3 loop: CASSRDRGNYGYTF. In nucleotides, the CDR3 is TGCGCCAGCAGCCGAGACAGGGGGAACTATGGCTACACCTTC. The genes are TRBV4-3 and TRBJ1-2; 9 nucleotides line up with TRBD1. The CDR3 covers 14 residues. Germline V CDR1 and CDR2: LGHNA, YSLEER. V shed 4 bases and J 2 bases; nucleotides not matched to a gene: 2.

This clone was seen once. The V gene is TRBV6-4, the J gene TRBJ1-1; D is ambiguous. V lost 6 bases, J lost 1 base, and 12 bases lay in between. The germline gives CDR1 MRHNA, CDR2 SNTAGT. The CDR3 loop spans 14 amino acids. The DNA for the CDR3 is TGTGCCAGCAGCCATCAGGAGGCGAACACTGAAGCTTTCTTT. Translated, it gives CASSHQEANTEAFF.

This chain links TRBV6-5 with TRBJ1-2; maybe TRBD1 (6 bases). Between the trimmed V and J ends, which lost 7 bases and 8 bases, there was a span of 17 bases. Germline CDR1 is MNHEY and CDR2 is SVGAGI. The length of the CDR3 is 13 residues. The CDR3 reads CASTLTGMFGYTF. CDR3 coding DNA: TGTGCCAGCACCCTAACAGGGATGTTCGGCTACACCTTC.

This chain connects TRBV7-9 to TRBJ1-2; 8 bases are shared with TRBD1. This CDR3 region has 13 residues. J gave up 7 bases and V 3 bases, and 4 bases lay outside the gene matches. Germline loops: CDR1 SEHNR, CDR2 FQNEAQ (reference sequence). CDR3 loop: CASSLDRVGGYTF. The CDR3 nucleotides are TGTGCCAGCAGCTTGGACAGGGTGGGTGGCTACACCTTC.

V and J are TRBV5-1 and TRBJ1-2, with 8 bases aligning to TRBD1. V lost 4 bases, J lost 4 bases, and 9 bases stayed unmatched. Germline V gene data show CDR1 as SGHRS and CDR2 as YFSETQ. The CDR3 runs 15 residues. The CDR3 spells CASSLGGDRSYGYTF. CDR3 DNA sequence: TGCGCCAGCAGCCTTGGGGGGGACAGGAGCTATGGCTACACCTTC.

The chain carries TRBV5-1 and TRBJ1-2; D uncertain. This CDR3 has 19 residues. V was pared by 7 bases and J by 7 bases, with 35 bases between. Germline values: CDR1 SGHRS, CDR2 YFSETQ. The CDR3 sequence: CASRNLGRDFGPLSIGYTF. As DNA, the CDR3 is TGCGCCAGCCGAAATTTAGGTCGGGATTTCGGACCTCTCAGTATTGGCTACACCTTC.

The chain carries TRBV30 and TRBJ2-1; TRBD1 aligns across 9 bases. From germline, CDR1 is GTSNPN and CDR2 SVGIG (reference sequence). V gave up 8 bases and J gave up 3 bases; unmatched junction bases: 5. The CDR3 has 13 residues. The CDR3 loop is CAGQGLGYNEQFF. In DNA form, the CDR3 reads TGTGCCGGACAGGGGCTCGGCTACAATGAGCAGTTCTTC.

The chain has TRBV5-1 and TRBJ2-7; 7 bases are a match to TRBD1. The CDR3 length is 14 residues. The V and J ends lost 2 bases and 2 bases, in that order; junction bases with no gene match: 4. Germline V gives CDR1 SGHRS, CDR2 YFSETQ. The CDR3 region is CASSLRTGPYEQYF. The CDR3 DNA follows: TGCGCCAGCAGCTTAAGGACAGGCCCCTACGAGCAGTACTTC. Supplemented by reference TRBV5-1 and TRBJ2-7, the full variable domain reads KAGVTQTPRYLIKTRGQQVTLSCSPISGHRSVSWYQQTPGQGLQFLFEYFSETQRNKGNFPGRFSGRQFSNSRSEMNVSTLELGDSALYLCASSLRTGPYEQYFGPGTRLTVT.

The rearrangement joins TRBV27 to TRBJ1-1; 10 bases are a match to TRBD1. J gave up 5 bases and V 4 bases, and 7 bases lay outside the gene matches. Germline CDR1 is MNHEY and CDR2 is SMNVEV (reference sequence). This CDR3 spans 15 amino acids. CDR3 protein: CASSSRQGARTEAFF. For the CDR3, the DNA is TGTGCCAGCAGTTCACGACAGGGGGCAAGAACTGAAGCTTTCTTT.

The chain joins TRBV4-3 to TRBJ2-1, with TRBD1 as a possible D gene (6 bases). Deletions cut 1 base from V and 10 bases from J, with 11 bases between. The CDR3 length is 13 residues. Germline assignment: CDR1 LGHNA and CDR2 YSLEER. The CDR3 region is CASSQVRGGEQFF. In DNA form, the CDR3 reads TGCGCCAGCAGCCAAGTTCGTGGGGGCGAGCAGTTCTTC.

The chain employs TRBV19 and TRBJ1-2; 7 bases match TRBD1. J gave up 5 bases and V 8 bases, and 11 bases lay outside the gene matches. CDR3 length: 14 amino acids. Germline CDR1 reads LNHDA; CDR2 reads SQIVND (reference sequence). CDR3 nucleotide sequence: TGTGCCAGTGGCGAGGCAGGGGGTAGATATGGCTACACCTTC. Translation gives CASGEAGGRYGYTF.

The V gene is TRBV7-9, the J gene TRBJ2-3, with TRBD1 identical over 7 bases. The V gene's germline CDR1 is SEHNR and CDR2 FQNEAQ (reference sequence). The V gene end was trimmed by 5 bases and the J gene end by 4 bases; junction bases not matched to a gene: 6. The CDR3 is 14 residues long. The chain's CDR3 is CASSPQGGPDTQYF. The CDR3 region has the DNA TGTGCCAGCAGCCCCCAAGGGGGCCCAGATACGCAGTATTTT.

The rearrangement joins TRBV15 to TRBJ2-1, with no clear D. V was pared by 1 base and J by 9 bases, with 7 bases between. The CDR3 spans 12 residues. Germline loops: CDR1 LNHNV, CDR2 YYDKDF (reference sequence). CDR3 amino acids: CATSRARGEQFF. In DNA form, the CDR3 reads TGTGCCACCAGCAGAGCCCGAGGTGAGCAGTTCTTC.

J is TRBJ1-2 and V is TRBV7-2; no reliable D call. V was shortened by 3 bases and J by 3 bases, with 20 bases between the two germline ends. The CDR3 has 17 residues. Germline CDR1 reads SGHTA; CDR2 reads FQGNSA. CDR3 coding DNA: TGTGCCAGCAGCTTTATCTTCCGGGAGGATGGTGACTATGGCTACACCTTC. Translating it yields CASSFIFREDGDYGYTF.

V and J are TRBV28 and TRBJ1-1, with TRBD1 matching 7 bases. The CDR3 has 10 residues. Germline trimming cut 9 bases from V and 7 bases from J; bases unmatched to any gene: 2. Per the germline V gene, CDR1 is MDHEN and CDR2 is SYDVKM. The CDR3: CASQGVEAFF. CDR3 DNA sequence: TGTGCCAGTCAGGGGGTTGAAGCTTTCTTT.

V and J are TRBV27 and TRBJ2-2; a weak D match, TRBD2 (6 bases). Germline CDR1 reads MNHEY; CDR2 reads SMNVEV (reference sequence). V was clipped by 4 bases and J by 5 bases, with 17 bases between them. The CDR3 contains 16 residues. The CDR3 DNA is TGTGCCAGCAGTTCTCGACTAGATGCGCCGACCGGGGAGCTGTTTTTT. This sequence encodes CASSSRLDAPTGELFF.

This chain links TRBV12-3 or TRBV12-4 with TRBJ1-2, with 7 bases that match TRBD1. V lost 8 bases, J lost 8 bases, and 5 bases stayed unmatched. This CDR3 is built from 11 residues. CDR3 coding DNA: TGTGCCAGCGAGGGGGCGCGGGGCTACACCTTC. This gives the protein CASEGARGYTF.

V gene TRBV5-1 combines with J gene TRBJ1-3; 8 bases are shared with TRBD1. This CDR3 region has 16 residues. Germline-derived CDR1 and CDR2 are SGHRS and YFSETQ. The trim removed 4 bases at V and 4 bases at J, leaving 10 bases unmatched. CDR3 residues: CASSATPTGVGNTIYF. The CDR3 bases are TGCGCCAGCAGCGCAACCCCGACAGGGGTCGGAAACACCATATATTTT.

The chain links TRBV11-2 to TRBJ1-1; D perhaps matches TRBD1 (5 bases). The CDR3 loop spans 15 amino acids. Trimming removed 1 base from V and 1 base from J, with 10 bases in between. Germline assignment: CDR1 SGHAT and CDR2 FQNNGV. The CDR3 loop is CASSLVLGGNTEAFF. Here the CDR3 DNA reads TGTGCCAGCAGCTTAGTTCTGGGGGGGAACACTGAAGCTTTCTTT.

Only one count was recorded for this clone. The chain links TRBV2 to TRBJ2-7; tentatively, D is TRBD1 (6 bases). This CDR3 has 13 amino acids. CDR1 is SNHLY and CDR2 is FYNNEI in the germline V gene. V lost 2 bases, J lost 3 bases, and 8 bases lay in between. The CDR3 spells CASSEPQGYEQYF. CDR3 nucleotides: TGTGCCAGCAGTGAACCACAGGGCTACGAGCAGTACTTC.